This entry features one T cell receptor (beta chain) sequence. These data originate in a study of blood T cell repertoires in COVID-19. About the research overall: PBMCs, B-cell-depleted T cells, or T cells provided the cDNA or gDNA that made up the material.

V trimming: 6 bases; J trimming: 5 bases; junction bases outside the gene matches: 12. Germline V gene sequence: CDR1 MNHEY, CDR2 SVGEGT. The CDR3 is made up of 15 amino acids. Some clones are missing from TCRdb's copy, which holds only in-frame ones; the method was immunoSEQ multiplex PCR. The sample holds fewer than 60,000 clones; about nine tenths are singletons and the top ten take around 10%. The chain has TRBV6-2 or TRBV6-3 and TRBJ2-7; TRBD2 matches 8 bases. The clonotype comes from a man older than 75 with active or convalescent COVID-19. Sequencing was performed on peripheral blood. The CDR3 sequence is CASSLPPGGPHEQYF. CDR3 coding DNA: TGTGCCAGCAGCCTACCCCCGGGGGGGCCCCACGAGCAGTACTTC.